The 19 T cell receptor beta chains presented below share a single source sample, sequenced in a study of cytomegalovirus exposure and HLA in healthy donors. The PCR made use of 60 Vbeta and 13 Jbeta primers. The table came from immunoSEQ multiplex PCR; TCRdb's copy has only in-frame clones and leaves some out. The sample table sets out tens of thousands of clones. Sequences were obtained from PBMCs. The receptors derive from a man aged 40-55 years in good health and CMV-seropositive.

V gene TRBV6-1 combines with J gene TRBJ2-2, with 7 bases identical to TRBD1. Trimming took 6 bases from V and 0 from J; bases not matched to a gene: 1. CDR1 is MNHNS and CDR2 is SASEGT in the germline V gene. The CDR3 is 14 amino acids. CDR3 coding DNA: TGTGCCAGCAGGGGACAGACGAACACCGGGGAGCTGTTTTTT. This encodes CASRGQTNTGELFF.

This chain joins TRBV30 and TRBJ1-5; no definite D call. Trimming cost V 2 bases and J 0 bases, with 11 bases left between them. Germline V CDR1 and CDR2: GTSNPN, SVGIG (reference sequence). The CDR3 consists of 15 residues. CDR3 residues: CAWSPTGSSNQPQHF. DNA of the CDR3: TGTGCCTGGAGTCCGACGGGATCTAGCAATCAGCCCCAGCATTTT.

The CDR3 nucleotides are TGTGCCAGCAGCTTAGGTGGCGGGACCGTTTACAATGAGCAGTTCTTC. It codes for CASSLGGGTVYNEQFF. The chain combines TRBV7-8 with TRBJ2-1; the D gene is possibly TRBD2 (6 bases). The length of the CDR3 is 16 residues. From germline, CDR1 is SGHVS and CDR2 FQNEAQ. Deletions cut 1 base from V and 4 bases from J, with 14 bases between.

The chain recombines TRBV9 with TRBJ1-2; 8 positions match TRBD1. Germline values: CDR1 SGDLS, CDR2 YYNGEE. The trim removed 3 bases at V and 4 bases at J, leaving 5 bases unmatched. The CDR3 is 14 amino acids. The CDR3 sequence is CASSEAGGFYGYTF. The DNA for the CDR3 is TGTGCCAGCAGCGAGGCAGGGGGCTTCTATGGCTACACCTTC.

The rearrangement links TRBV29-1 to TRBJ2-5; 9 bases line up with TRBD1. The CDR3 spans 13 residues. Germline V lookup: CDR1 SQVTM, CDR2 ANQGSEA. V lost 5 bases, J lost 5 bases, and 6 bases stayed unmatched. CDR3 loop: CSVKQGAGETQYF. The CDR3 bases are TGCAGCGTTAAACAGGGGGCGGGGGAGACCCAGTACTTC.

The chain recombines TRBV5-1 with TRBJ2-5, with 7 bases aligning to TRBD1. CDR1 and CDR2 from the germline V gene are SGHRS and YFSETQ. The CDR3 is 14 residues long. The junction had 3 bases not matched to a gene; V was cut back by 3 bases and J by 1 base. The CDR3 DNA reads as TGCGCCAGCAGCTCCCGACAGGGCCAAGAGACCCAGTACTTC. Protein sequence: CASSSRQGQETQYF.

The gene calls are TRBV5-1 and TRBJ2-7, with a weak D call TRBD1 (7 bases). The CDR3 sequence is 13 residues long. The V gene lost 4 bases and the J gene lost 1 base, with 9 bases spanning the gap. Germline CDR1 SGHRS, CDR2 YFSETQ. The CDR3 DNA follows: TGCGCCAGCAGCCCAGGGGGGTCCTACGAGCAGTACTTC. It specifies CASSPGGSYEQYF.

The V call is TRBV7-8, the J call TRBJ1-3, with 7 bases fitting TRBD1. Germline CDR1 SGHVS, CDR2 FQNEAQ. The CDR3 is 18 residues long. V shed 1 base and J 3 bases; nucleotides not matched to a gene: 12. CDR3 region: CASSLEYDRVKDGNTIYF. The CDR3 DNA reads as TGTGCCAGCAGCTTAGAGTACGACAGGGTGAAAGATGGAAACACCATATATTTT.

The rearrangement links TRBV19 to TRBJ2-7; D not resolved. V shed 4 bases and J shed 3 bases, with 13 bases lying between them. This CDR3 has 14 residues. CDR1 and CDR2 (germline): LNHDA, SQIVND (reference sequence). The CDR3 spells CASSTSLNIYEQYF. CDR3 DNA sequence: TGTGCCAGTAGTACCTCCTTGAACATCTACGAGCAGTACTTC.

This chain connects TRBV5-6 to TRBJ1-1, with D tentatively TRBD1 (5 bases). Germline V gives CDR1 SGHDT, CDR2 YYEEEE. V gave up 0 bases and J gave up 5 bases, with 14 bases separating them. CDR3 length: 15 residues. The CDR3 nucleotides read TGTGCCAGCAGCTTGGCCGGGACTATCTATACTGAAGCTTTCTTT. It encodes CASSLAGTIYTEAFF.

This chain uses TRBV7-3 with TRBJ2-2, with 8 bases fitting TRBD1. V trimming: 4 bases; J trimming: 1 base; junction bases outside the gene matches: 5. CDR1 SGHTA and CDR2 FQGTGA come from the germline V gene. This CDR3 has 16 residues. Here the CDR3 reads CASSSNDRGNTGELFF. Written as DNA, the CDR3 is TGTGCCAGCAGCTCGAACGACAGGGGGAACACCGGGGAGCTGTTTTTT.

V gene TRBV2 combines with J gene TRBJ2-1, with 14 bases identical to TRBD2. The ends lost 7 bases at V and 14 bases at J; junction bases unmatched: 7. The CDR3 is 13 amino acids. Germline V gene data show CDR1 as SNHLY and CDR2 as FYNNEI. Here the CDR3 DNA reads TGTGCCAGCATGGGGACTAGCGGGAGAAGAAAGTTCTTC. It yields the protein CASMGTSGRRKFF.

V usage is TRBV11-2 and J usage is TRBJ1-2; D possibly corresponds to TRBD1 (6 bases). This CDR3 contains 16 residues. Per the germline V gene, CDR1 is SGHAT and CDR2 is FQNNGV. V lost 5 bases and J 1 base, leaving 17 bases between the germline ends. The CDR3 sequence is CASSLLPTGDNYGYTF. The CDR3 DNA reads as TGTGCCAGCAGCCTACTACCGACAGGCGATAACTATGGCTACACCTTC.

This chain connects TRBV19 to TRBJ2-5; D is possibly TRBD2 (6 bases). The V gene's germline CDR1 is LNHDA and CDR2 SQIVND (reference sequence). This CDR3 is built from 16 residues. V was clipped by 7 bases and J by 5 bases, with 23 bases between them. The CDR3 here is CASTETWLARGETQYF. CDR3 nucleotides: TGTGCCAGTACCGAAACGTGGCTAGCGAGAGGGGAGACCCAGTACTTC.

This chain links TRBV6-1 with TRBJ2-2; D remains unclear. The germline CDR1 and CDR2 sequences are MNHNS and SASEGT. CDR3 size: 14 residues. V was cut by 8 bases and J by 8 bases, with 18 bases left in between. The CDR3 protein is CASGLPLNTGELFF. The CDR3 DNA follows: TGTGCCAGCGGGCTTCCCCTAAATACTGGGGAGCTGTTTTTT.

Comments on this clone: The sample contains more than one DNA sequence encoding this CDR3. The chain combines TRBV5-1 with TRBJ2-1; TRBD2 might be the D (6 bases). The V gene lost 0 bases and the J gene lost 4 bases, with 29 bases spanning the gap. The CDR3 length is 21 residues. Germline V lookup: CDR1 SGHRS, CDR2 YFSETQ. This CDR3 reads CASSLDVPGLAELGIYNEQFF. The CDR3 nucleotides read TGCGCCAGCAGCTTGGATGTTCCGGGACTGGCTGAGCTGGGGATATACAATGAGCAGTTCTTC.

The V gene is TRBV9, the J gene TRBJ2-2; TRBD1 agrees at 7 bases. Germline V gives CDR1 SGDLS, CDR2 YYNGEE. The junction had 11 bases not matched to a gene; V was cut back by 4 bases and J by 5 bases. The CDR3 has 16 residues. Here the CDR3 reads CASSPSTGIGTGELFF. The CDR3 DNA follows: TGTGCCAGCAGCCCATCGACAGGGATCGGAACCGGGGAGCTGTTTTTT.

The V call is TRBV7-9, the J call TRBJ2-6, with TRBD1 matching over 11 bases. The junction had 5 bases not matched to a gene; V was cut back by 5 bases and J by 2 bases. Germline assignment: CDR1 SEHNR and CDR2 FQNEAQ (reference sequence). The CDR3 runs 17 residues. CDR3 coding DNA: TGTGCCAGCAGCGGTTGGACAGGGGGCGCTGGGGCCAACGTCCTGACTTTC. Its translation: CASSGWTGGAGANVLTF.

V and J are TRBV7-8 and TRBJ2-1; D unresolved. This CDR3 contains 13 residues. Germline V gene data show CDR1 as SGHVS and CDR2 as FQNEAQ. Trimming pared 1 base from V and 6 bases from J, leaving 7 bases between. Here the CDR3 DNA reads TGTGCCAGCAGCTTAGAGAGCATCAATGAGCAGTTCTTC. Translated: CASSLESINEQFF.